The 2 T cell receptor beta chains given below trace back to one sample, sequenced in a study of regulatory T cells in long-lasting Graves disease. Time point indicated: newly diagnosed GD, antithyroid drugs for less than 3 months. PBMC RNA served as the TCR library source. Building the TCR beta libraries relied on iRepertoire HTBI primers, and CDR3 regions underwent Arm-PCR. TCRdb reprocessed the multiplex PCR reads via MiXCR and lists one record per CDR3 protein. The top ten hold 20% to 25% of the sample, which has about 530,000 distinct CDR3 sequences, roughly 15% seen once. This same sample was also taken into another study, of T cells in Graves' hyperthyroidism and ophthalmopathy.

The source was peripheral blood mononuclear cells (PBMCs), collected at new diagnosis, from a patient treated with antithyroid drugs. These receptors all stem from a middle-aged woman with Graves disease.

This clonotype has more than one count but fewer than ten. CDR3 in amino acids: CASSRSGRTSNQPQHF. For the CDR3, the DNA is TGCGCCAGCAGTAGGTCGGGACGGACGAGCAATCAGCCCCAGCATTTT. The rearrangement links TRBV10-1 to TRBJ1-5; D might be TRBD1 (5 bases). The CDR3 is 16 residues long. Germline CDR1 and CDR2: WNHNN and SYGVQD (reference sequence). Deletions cut 5 bases from V and 1 base from J, with 15 bases between.

Only a few counts were recorded for this clonotype. The chain couples TRBV6-1 to TRBJ2-2; D is unclear. This CDR3 has 16 residues. V gave up 4 bases and J gave up 4 bases, with 16 bases separating them. Germline V CDR1 and CDR2: MNHNS, SASEGT. The CDR3 sequence is CASSAFTSASTGELFF. CDR3 in DNA: TGTGCCAGCAGTGCGTTTACCTCCGCGAGCACCGGGGAGCTGTTTTTT.